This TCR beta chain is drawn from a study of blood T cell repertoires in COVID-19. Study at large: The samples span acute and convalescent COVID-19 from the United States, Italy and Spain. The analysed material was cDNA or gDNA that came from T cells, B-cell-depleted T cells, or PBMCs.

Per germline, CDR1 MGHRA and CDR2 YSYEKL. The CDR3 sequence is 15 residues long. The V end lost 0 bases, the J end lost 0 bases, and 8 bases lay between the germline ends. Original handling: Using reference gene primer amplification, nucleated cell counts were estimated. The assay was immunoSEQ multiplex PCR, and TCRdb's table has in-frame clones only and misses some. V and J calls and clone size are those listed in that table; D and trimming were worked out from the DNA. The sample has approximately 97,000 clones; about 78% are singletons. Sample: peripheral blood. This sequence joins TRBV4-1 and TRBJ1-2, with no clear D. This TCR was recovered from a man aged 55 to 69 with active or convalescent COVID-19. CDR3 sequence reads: CASSQDGGANYGYTF. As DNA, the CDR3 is TGCGCCAGCAGCCAAGACGGCGGGGCTAACTATGGCTACACCTTC.